What follows is one TCR beta chain and its context. Which antigen it targets is not known. No much larger clone is present one base from it, and per-base qualities are unavailable. This specimen comes from a study of identical twins (dated by TCRdb to about 2016). Looking at the study overall: To test whether fetal clonotypes persist, the study used deep sequencing on TCR alpha and beta repertoires from monozygotic twins, unrelated adults of various ages, and cord blood. To rule out contamination, replicate twin experiments were performed at different times with different library preparation protocols. Overall results and qualifications from the work: Recombination models systematically underestimated out-of-frame TCR alpha sharing in monozygotic twins but agreed with sharing between unrelated individuals. Fewer insertions were carried by abundant cord blood beta clonotypes; a weaker similar trend was observed in young adult naive repertoires, while no such trend was observed in memory repertoires. A weaker excess of twin sharing was found in beta out-of-frame sequences because the signal-to-noise ratio was lowered by fewer shared sequences. Compared with coincidental sharing between unrelated individuals, an excess of low generation-probability sequences was observed among out-of-frame TCR alpha sequences shared between twins. Conclusions relied on cross-sectional statistical analysis, since the same donors could not be followed over many years. Invariant T cells such as MAIT and iNKT could partly confound zero-insertion analyses, although diverse VJ usage argued against such confounding for most clonotypes.

Every donor was a healthy Caucasian. Three pairs of female monozygotic twins, all aged about 18 to 30 years, made up the twin cohort. CD4+ and CD8+ T cell populations were isolated with positive isolation kits from Invitrogen. Measured from the cysteine to the phenylalanine, the CDR3 is 16 residues long. Of all the DNA, just the CDR3 is kept, 48 bases in frame from base 1. CDR1 MDHEN and CDR2 SYDVKM were looked up in the germline V gene. V is reduced by 4 bases and J by 0 bases, leaving a spacing of 14 bases between them. Libraries came from 5' RACE. For sequencing, an Illumina HiSeq 2000 was employed. A universal primer binding site was added through template switching, and the final cDNA carried a unique molecular identifier so that TCR cDNA molecules could be counted accurately. First-strand cDNA for TCR alpha and beta chains was synthesized from specific primers in the conserved constant-segment region. To control for contamination, every cDNA library was double barcoded, receiving both a SMART-Mk sample barcode and Illumina barcodes. TruSeq adapter sequences and Illumina sample barcodes were added in two successive PCR steps. The TCR alpha and beta cDNA libraries were sequenced on the Illumina HiSeq platform using custom primers. Processing in the source paper ran as follows. Raw reads were processed with MiGEC to extract unique molecular identifiers, and MiXCR was used to determine CDR3 positions. For each individual, recombination models were inferred using an EM algorithm with the repgenHMM and IGoR tools. The analysis of shared clonotypes was done with the tcR package in R, with sharing normalized by the product of cloneset sizes. Out-of-frame nonproductive sequences were analyzed to study raw recombination free of thymic and clonal selection effects. TCRdb applied fastp at Q25 and MiXCR to the public reads, then kept only in-frame beta chains. All rows with the same CDR3 protein become a single entry with the most common DNA and genes. The V and J calls, along with clone size, are taken from TCRdb and not from the paper's own processing. This sample holds roughly 470,000 distinct CDR3 sequences; more than 13% were observed only once. The ten most abundant clones make up more than 0.8% of the sample.

Another study also made use of these data, one on yellow fever vaccine responses in identical twins. Taken from the second paper: The authors reported that the T cell response to vaccination in identical twins appeared partly convergent and partly personalized. The study precisely tracked vaccine-responding T cell clones in identical twins.

This TCR came from a woman aged 18-35 years in good health. The rearrangement joined TRBV28 to TRBJ2-3; the D segment is perhaps TRBD1 or TRBD2, each sharing 5 matched bases. Source material: CD4+ T cells sorted from blood. In nucleotides, the sequence is TGTGCCAGCAGTTGGGGCACGGGGTCAAGCACAGATACGCAGTATTTT. It codes for CASSWGTGSSTDTQYF.